This T cell receptor beta chain stems from a study of OX40 agonist ivuxolimab in advanced cancers. As for the study in general: A diagnosis of hepatocellular carcinoma, melanoma, renal cell or head and neck cancer was present in dose-escalation patients. Three patients got partial responses; one had hepatocellular carcinoma and two had cutaneous melanoma. General study findings and limits: The mean number of expanded clones was higher in CD8+ T cells than in CD4+.

TCRdb keeps only in-frame clones here, not all; method: immunoSEQ multiplex PCR. The table includes about 99,000 clones, more than 85% detected once. Regarding this clone: Its antigen is undetermined.

It was autoimmune disease history or systemic immunosuppression that excluded patients. This specimen consisted of CD4+ or CD8+ T cells sorted from blood, obtained in a trial of the OX40 agonist ivuxolimab. The sequence came from an adult with an advanced solid tumor such as melanoma, head and neck, liver or kidney cancer.

CDR3 coding DNA: TGTGCCATCAGTCGACCGGGACAGGGGATCGATGAGCAGTTCTTC. It encodes CAISRPGQGIDEQFF. V and J are TRBV10-3 and TRBJ2-1; 10 bases fit TRBD1. The CDR3 sequence is 15 residues long. Germline trimming cut 5 bases from V and 8 bases from J; bases unmatched to any gene: 9. In germline, CDR1 is ENHRY, CDR2 SYGVKD.